This TCR beta chain is from a study of PD-1 blockade in classical Hodgkin lymphoma. About the research overall: Every 2 weeks, patients had 3 mg/kg nivolumab intravenously. Study-wide results and limits: It was among complete responders that baseline diversity resembled that of newly diagnosed patients. When nivolumab was started under 1 year after ASCT, patients were excluded. Reported baseline diversity: healthy donors highest, relapsed/refractory patients lowest.

The protocol was immunoSEQ multiplex PCR, while the TCRdb copy is restricted to in-frame clones and leaves out a portion. The sample holds more than 90,000 clones, about 89% seen once. The CDR3 has 13 amino acids. Germline CDR1 and CDR2: SGDLS and YYNGEE. The V end lost 0 bases, the J end lost 3 bases, and 5 bases lay between the germline ends. For this clone: Its antigen is still unknown.

In every patient, relapse followed autologous stem cell transplantation, while exposure to brentuximab vedotin differed. This sequence originates from a human donor with classical Hodgkin lymphoma. V gene TRBV9 combines with J gene TRBJ2-3, with D hard to call. The material sequenced was peripheral blood mononuclear cells (PBMCs), taken before the second cycle of nivolumab. CDR3 in DNA: TGTGCCAGCAGCGTAGTGTGGACAGATACGCAGTATTTT. Its protein product is CASSVVWTDTQYF.